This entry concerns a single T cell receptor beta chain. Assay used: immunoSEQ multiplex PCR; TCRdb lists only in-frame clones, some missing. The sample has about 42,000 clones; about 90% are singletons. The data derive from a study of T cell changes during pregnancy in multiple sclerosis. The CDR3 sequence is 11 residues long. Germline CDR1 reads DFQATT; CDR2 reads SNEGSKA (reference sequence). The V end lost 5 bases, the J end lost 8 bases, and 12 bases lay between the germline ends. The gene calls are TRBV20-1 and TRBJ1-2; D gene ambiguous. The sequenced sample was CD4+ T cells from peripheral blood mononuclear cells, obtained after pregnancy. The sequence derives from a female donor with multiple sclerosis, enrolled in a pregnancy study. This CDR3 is CSASRPGGYTF. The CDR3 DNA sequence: TGCAGTGCTTCCCGACCGGGGGGCTACACCTTC.